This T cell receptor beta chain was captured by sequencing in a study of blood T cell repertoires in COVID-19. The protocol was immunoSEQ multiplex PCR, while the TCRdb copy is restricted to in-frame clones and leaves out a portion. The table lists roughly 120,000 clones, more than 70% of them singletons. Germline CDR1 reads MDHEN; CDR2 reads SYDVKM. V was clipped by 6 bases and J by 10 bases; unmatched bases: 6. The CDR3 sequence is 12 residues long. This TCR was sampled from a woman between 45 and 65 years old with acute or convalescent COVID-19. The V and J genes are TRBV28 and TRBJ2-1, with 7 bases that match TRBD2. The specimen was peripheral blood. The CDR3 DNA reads TGTGCCAGCAGAGAGACTAGCCGCGAGCAGTTCTTC. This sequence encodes CASRETSREQFF. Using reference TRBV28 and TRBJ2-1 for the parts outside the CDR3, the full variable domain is DVKVTQSSRYLVKRTGEKVFLECVQDMDHENMFWYRQDPGLGLRLIYFSYDVKMKEKGDIPEGYSVSREKKERFSLILESASTNQTSMYLCASRETSREQFFGPGTRLTVL.